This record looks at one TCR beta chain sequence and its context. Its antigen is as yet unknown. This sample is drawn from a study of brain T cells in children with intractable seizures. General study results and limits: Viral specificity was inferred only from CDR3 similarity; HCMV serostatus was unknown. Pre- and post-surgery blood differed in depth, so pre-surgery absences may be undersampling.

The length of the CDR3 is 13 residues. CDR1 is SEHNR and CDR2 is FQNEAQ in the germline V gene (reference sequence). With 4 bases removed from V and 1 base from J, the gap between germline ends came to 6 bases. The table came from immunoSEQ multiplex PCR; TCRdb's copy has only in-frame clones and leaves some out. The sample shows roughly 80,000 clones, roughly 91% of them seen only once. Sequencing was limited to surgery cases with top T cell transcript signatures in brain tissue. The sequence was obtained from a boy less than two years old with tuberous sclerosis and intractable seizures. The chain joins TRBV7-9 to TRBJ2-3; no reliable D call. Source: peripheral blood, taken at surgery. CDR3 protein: CASSYGGTDTQYF. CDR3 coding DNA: TGTGCCAGCAGCTATGGGGGCACAGATACGCAGTATTTT.